The sequence of this T cell receptor beta chain was determined in a study of tumor-infiltrating lymphocytes in localized non-small cell lung cancer. On the study more broadly: Each patient gave resected tumor and non-adjacent uninvolved lung tissue. Whole-study results and caveats: IM1 and IM2 tumors showed no difference in T-cell fraction. Available tissue quantity limited TCR sequencing to a patient subset. Tumors had more T cell infiltration than uninvolved lung, per TCRbeta sequencing and CD3 counts.

Remarks on this clone: The antigen remains unidentified.

Germline V gene lookup returns CDR1 MNHEY and CDR2 SMNVEV (reference sequence). There are 13 residues in the CDR3. With 2 bases clipped from V and 7 bases from J, the junction kept 2 bases outside the gene matches. TCRdb's copy holds only in-frame clones and misses some; the assay was immunoSEQ multiplex PCR. The data hold thousands of clones, with 50% to 70% observed a single time. The TCR was taken from a human donor with non-small cell lung cancer. The specimen sequenced was uninvolved lung tissue not adjacent to the tumor. The chain is built from TRBV27 and TRBJ1-2; 9 positions agree with TRBD1. The DNA for the CDR3 is TGTGCCAGCAGTTTAACAGGGGGCGGTGGCTACACCTTC. It yields the protein CASSLTGGGGYTF.